This T cell receptor beta chain originates from a study of blood T cell repertoires in COVID-19. Germline V gene lookup returns CDR1 SGDLS and CDR2 YYNGEE. This CDR3 has 15 amino acids. Trimming left V 0 bases short and J 0 bases short, with 7 bases between. The data were produced by immunoSEQ multiplex PCR, yet TCRdb's version contains in-frame clones alone and is incomplete. The table includes about 160,000 clones, around four fifths detected once. This sequence originates from a man aged 65 to 85 with acute or convalescent COVID-19. Material: peripheral blood. The V call is TRBV9, the J call TRBJ1-5; D unresolved. The CDR3 loop reads CASSVDTNSNQPQHF. The CDR3 region has the DNA TGTGCCAGCAGCGTAGACACCAATAGCAATCAGCCCCAGCATTTT.